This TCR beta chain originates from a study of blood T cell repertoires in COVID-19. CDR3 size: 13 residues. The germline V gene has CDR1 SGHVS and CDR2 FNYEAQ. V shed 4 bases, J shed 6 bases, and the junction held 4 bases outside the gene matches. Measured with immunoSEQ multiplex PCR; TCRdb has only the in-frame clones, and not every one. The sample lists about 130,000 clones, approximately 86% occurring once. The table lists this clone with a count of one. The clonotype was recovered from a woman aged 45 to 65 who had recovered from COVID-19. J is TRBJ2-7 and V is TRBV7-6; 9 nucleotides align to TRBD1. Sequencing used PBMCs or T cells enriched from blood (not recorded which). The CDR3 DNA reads TGTGCCAGCAGCTCGGGACAGGGAGTCGAGCAGTACTTC. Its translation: CASSSGQGVEQYF.